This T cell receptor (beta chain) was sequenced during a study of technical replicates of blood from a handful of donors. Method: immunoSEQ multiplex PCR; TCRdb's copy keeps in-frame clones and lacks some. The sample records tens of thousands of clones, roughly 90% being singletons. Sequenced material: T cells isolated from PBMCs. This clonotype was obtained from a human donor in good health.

The CDR3 sequence: CASSLGLADEQFF. Written as DNA, the CDR3 is TGTGCCAGCAGCTTAGGACTAGCGGATGAGCAGTTCTTC. This chain links TRBV7-9 with TRBJ2-1; 9 bases are shared with TRBD2. CDR3 length: 13 residues. Per the germline V gene, CDR1 is SEHNR and CDR2 is FQNEAQ (reference sequence). J gave up 8 bases and V 1 base, and 0 bases lay outside the gene matches.